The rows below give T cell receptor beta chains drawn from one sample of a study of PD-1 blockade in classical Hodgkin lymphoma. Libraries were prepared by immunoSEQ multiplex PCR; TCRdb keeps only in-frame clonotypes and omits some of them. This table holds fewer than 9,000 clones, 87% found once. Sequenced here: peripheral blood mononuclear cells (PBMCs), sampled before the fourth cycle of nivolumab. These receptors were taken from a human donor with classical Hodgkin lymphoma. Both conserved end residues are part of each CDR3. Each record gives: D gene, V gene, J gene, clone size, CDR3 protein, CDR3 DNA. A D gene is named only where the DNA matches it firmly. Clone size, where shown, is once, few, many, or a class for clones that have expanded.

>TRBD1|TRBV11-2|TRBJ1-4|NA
CASSLRGQGTVTNEKLFF
TGTGCCAGCAGCCTACGGGGACAGGGGACGGTAACTAATGAAAAACTGTTTTTT
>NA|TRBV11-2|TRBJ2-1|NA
CASSLGRAEQFF
TGTGCCAGCAGCTTAGGGCGGGCCGAGCAGTTCTTC
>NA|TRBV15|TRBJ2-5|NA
CATSRQQETQYF
TGTGCCACCAGTCGACAGCAAGAGACCCAGTACTTC
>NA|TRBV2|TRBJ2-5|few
CASWGGGGQETQYF
TGTGCCAGCTGGGGGGGCGGGGGCCAAGAGACCCAGTACTTC
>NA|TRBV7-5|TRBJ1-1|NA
CAATGMNTEAFF
TGTGCCGCAACAGGTATGAACACTGAAGCTTTCTTT
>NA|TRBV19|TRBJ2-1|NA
CASTSGARDGNEQFF
TGTGCCAGTACCTCCGGGGCGCGAGACGGCAATGAGCAGTTCTTC
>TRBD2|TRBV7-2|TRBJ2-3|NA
CASSLAGLAGGPDTQYF
TGTGCCAGCAGCTTAGCAGGACTAGCGGGAGGGCCAGATACGCAGTATTTT
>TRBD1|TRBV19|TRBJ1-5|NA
CASSYGTGDQPQHF
TGTGCCAGTAGCTACGGGACAGGGGATCAGCCCCAGCATTTT
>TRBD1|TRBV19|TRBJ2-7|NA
CASSPGQASEQYF
TGTGCCAGTAGCCCGGGACAGGCGAGTGAGCAGTACTTC
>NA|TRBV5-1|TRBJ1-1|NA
CASSPAEKTGYQEAFF
TGCGCCAGCAGCCCCGCGGAAAAGACAGGCTACCAGGAAGCTTTCTTT
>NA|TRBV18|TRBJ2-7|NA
CASSPEIGEQYF
TGTGCCAGCTCACCAGAGATCGGGGAGCAGTACTTC
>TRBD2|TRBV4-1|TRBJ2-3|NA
CASSQEEAGGADTQYF
TGCGCCAGCAGCCAAGAGGAAGCGGGAGGGGCAGATACGCAGTATTTT
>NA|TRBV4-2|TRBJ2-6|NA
CASSQDPRHSGANVLTF
TGTGCCAGCAGCCAAGATCCCCGTCACTCTGGGGCCAACGTCCTGACTTTC
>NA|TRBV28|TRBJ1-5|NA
CASSLRQGNQPQHF
TGTGCCAGCAGTTTGAGGCAGGGAAATCAGCCCCAGCATTTT
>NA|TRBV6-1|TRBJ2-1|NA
CAGRKAGSGEQFF
TGTGCCGGAAGGAAAGCAGGGTCCGGTGAGCAGTTCTTC
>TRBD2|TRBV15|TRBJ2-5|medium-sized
CATSGIAGETQYF
TGTGCCACCAGCGGCATAGCGGGGGAGACCCAGTACTTC
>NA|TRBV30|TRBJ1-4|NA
CAWTRNSNEKLFF
TGTGCCTGGACACGGAATTCTAATGAAAAACTGTTTTTT
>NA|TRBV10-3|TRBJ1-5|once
CAIAGDRQNQPQHF
TGTGCCATCGCCGGCGACAGGCAGAATCAGCCCCAGCATTTT
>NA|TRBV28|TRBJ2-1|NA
CASSLSLNRYRDEQFF
TGTGCCAGCAGTCTCTCGTTAAATAGATACAGGGATGAGCAGTTCTTC
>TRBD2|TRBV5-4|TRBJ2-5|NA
CASSLASAPRGAQYF
TGTGCCAGCAGCTTGGCCTCCGCACCCCGGGGGGCCCAGTACTTC
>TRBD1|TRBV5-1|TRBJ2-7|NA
CASSFGQGALEQYF
TGCGCCAGCAGCTTTGGACAGGGGGCGCTTGAGCAGTACTTC
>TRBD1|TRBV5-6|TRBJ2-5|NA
CASSSFWTGGQETQYF
TGTGCCAGCAGCTCGTTCTGGACAGGGGGGCAAGAGACCCAGTACTTC
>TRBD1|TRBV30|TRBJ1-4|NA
CAGTGDSNEKLFF
TGTGCCGGGACAGGGGATTCTAATGAAAAACTGTTTTTT
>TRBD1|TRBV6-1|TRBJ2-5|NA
CASSEALRGETQYF
TGTGCCAGCAGTGAGGCACTCAGGGGGGAGACCCAGTACTTC
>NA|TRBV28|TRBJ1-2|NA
CASSLAPGARGYTF
TGTGCCAGCAGTTTGGCCCCAGGGGCGCGTGGCTACACCTTC
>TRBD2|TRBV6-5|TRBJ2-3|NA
CASSNGLADTQYF
TGTGCCAGCAGTAACGGACTAGCGGATACGCAGTATTTT
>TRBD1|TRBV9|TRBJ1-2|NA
CASSVDVTGGEGYTF
TGTGCCAGCAGCGTAGATGTGACAGGGGGCGAGGGCTACACCTTC
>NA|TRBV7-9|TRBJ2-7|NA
CASSLAQGYTEQYF
TGTGCCAGCAGCTTAGCTCAGGGGTACACGGAGCAGTACTTC
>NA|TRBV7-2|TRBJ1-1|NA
CASSLSQTTTEAFF
TGTGCCAGCAGCTTGTCCCAAACTACAACTGAAGCTTTCTTT
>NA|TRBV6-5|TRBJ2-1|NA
CASRKLGAQLGSFF
TGTGCCAGCAGGAAACTCGGGGCCCAGCTGGGTTCGTTCTTC
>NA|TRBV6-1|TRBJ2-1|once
CASSEAQPLPYNEQFF
TGTGCCAGCAGTGAAGCGCAACCCCTCCCCTACAATGAGCAGTTCTTC
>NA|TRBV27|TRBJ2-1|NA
CASSTGWNTDNEQFF
TGTGCCAGCAGTACAGGATGGAACACCGACAATGAGCAGTTCTTC
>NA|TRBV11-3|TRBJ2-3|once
CASSLESTSTDTQYF
TGTGCCAGCAGCTTAGAATCAACTAGCACAGATACGCAGTATTTT
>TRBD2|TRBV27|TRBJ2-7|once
CASRRPGGGEQYF
TGTGCCAGCAGGCGGCCGGGAGGGGGCGAGCAGTACTTC
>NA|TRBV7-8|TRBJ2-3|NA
CASSLAAVGSTDTQYF
TGTGCCAGCAGCTTAGCGGCAGTGGGGAGCACAGATACGCAGTATTTT